These T cell receptor beta chains were read from a single sample in a study of OX40 agonist ivuxolimab in advanced cancers. The assay was immunoSEQ multiplex PCR, and TCRdb's table has in-frame clones only and misses some. Altogether 65,000 to 100,000 clones are present, around 88% being singletons, with the ten largest covering 0.76%. Sequencing was performed on CD4+ or CD8+ T cells sorted from blood, taken in a trial of the OX40 agonist ivuxolimab. The receptors shown here come from an adult with an advanced solid tumor such as melanoma, head and neck, liver or kidney cancer. Both conserved end residues are part of each CDR3. The D gene is left open where the match is weak. For some rows the clone size is stated as once, few or many, or as a class when expanded; others skip it.

j_call d_call clone_size v_call cdr3_nt cdr3_aa
TRBJ2-7 - - TRBV12-5 TGTGCTAGTGGTTCCCCAGGGTGGTACGAGCAGTACTTC CASGSPGWYEQYF
TRBJ2-1 - - TRBV6-5 TGTGCCAGCAGTTACGGGCCTAAGGGATCCTACAATGAGCAGTTCTTC CASSYGPKGSYNEQFF
TRBJ2-7 TRBD1 - TRBV6-5 TGTGCCAGCACCGGACAGGGTGGCTACGAGCAGTACTTC CASTGQGGYEQYF
TRBJ1-3 TRBD1 - TRBV9 TGTGCCAGCAGCGCCCGATCCGACAGGGCCGGAAACACCATATATTTT CASSARSDRAGNTIYF
TRBJ2-1 TRBD2 - TRBV28 TGTGCCAGCAGCCGCCCCGGACTAGTCATCGGTGAGCAGTTCTTC CASSRPGLVIGEQFF
TRBJ2-1 TRBD2 - TRBV9 TGTGCCAGCAGCGTAACCCAGCGGGAGATTTATGAGCAGTTCTTC CASSVTQREIYEQFF
TRBJ2-2 - - TRBV5-1 TGCGCCAGCAGCTCCCTGGGGGGGAACACCGGGGAGCTGTTTTTT CASSSLGGNTGELFF
TRBJ2-7 TRBD2 - TRBV6-1 TGTGCCAGCAGTGAGCGGGAGTGGTACGAGCAGTACTTC CASSEREWYEQYF
TRBJ1-2 TRBD1 - TRBV14 TGTGCCAGCAGCCAAGTGGGACAGGAAGGCTATGGCTACACCTTC CASSQVGQEGYGYTF
TRBJ2-2 TRBD1 - TRBV11-3 TGTGCCAGCAGGTTCGGGACAGCGGCCGGGGAGCTGTTTTTT CASRFGTAAGELFF
TRBJ1-1 - once TRBV15 TGTGCCACCAGCAGAGATTTCGGGGGTGGGACTGAAGCTTTCTTT CATSRDFGGGTEAFF
TRBJ2-3 TRBD2 - TRBV12-5 TGTGCTAGTGGTTTGGACCAGCGGGGGTCTAGGGATTTT CASGLDQRGSRDF